The rows below give T cell receptor beta chains drawn from one sample of a study of control samples from healthy donors and cancer patients. Clones were sequenced by immunoSEQ multiplex PCR, and TCRdb holds only the in-frame ones, with some missing. This table has 65,000 to 90,000 clones, approximately 94% appearing once. The source material was blood. These receptors were taken from a woman in her twenties or thirties in good health. Each CDR3 is given with its conserved first and last residue.

>TRBV18
CASSSRQELNTGELFF
>TRBV3-1/TRBV3-2
CASSQTPGTSGASTDTQYF
>TRBV25-1
CASSDSTYGYTF
>TRBV28
CAATVNYEAFF
>TRBV7-9
CALRGLGSYNEQFF
>TRBV7-9
CASSPAAGGYQETQYF
>TRBV27
CASRPDRNTEAFF
>TRBV6-1
CASSDGQGGETQYF
>TRBV3-1/TRBV3-2
CASSQGSPGINNEQFF
>TRBV11-3
CASSFRFGNTEAFF
>TRBV7-2
CASSQGPVETQYF
>TRBV28
CASSPPRGGGPYEQYF
>TRBV3-1/TRBV3-2
CASRQGNQPQHF
>TRBV11-2
CASSETGATYEQYF
>TRBV6-5
CASITDRSSYNEQFF
>TRBV10-2
CASSETRQGHQPQHF
>TRBV11-3
CASSWGLNTEAFF
>TRBV5-6
CASSFTQGALPLHF
>TRBV7-8
CASSSQLIAGGRGTDTQYF
>TRBV30
CAWSKASGANVLTF
>TRBV6-2/TRBV6-3
CASSSDRGLFNQPQHF
>TRBV30
CAWSRPEQGTYGYTF
>TRBV28
CASTLGGGRTNTEAFF
>TRBV7-6
CASSEGLNVNTEAFF
>TRBV7-2
CASSLGGIGYGYTF
>TRBV11-2
CASSSLTEFNTEAFF
>TRBV2
CASRTSGTGTDTQYF
>TRBV19
CASNENPSTGNEQYF
>TRBV24-1
CATSAGSASGNTEAFF
>TRBV28
CASSLPNQPQHF
>TRBV5-8
CASSLVAERGDTQYF
>TRBV5-4
CASSPREGRDTEAFF
>TRBV20-1
CSASPGLDGYTF
>TRBV5-5
CASSPYVGNTEAFF
>TRBV21-1
CASSNIRCGPNTEAFF
>TRBV19
CASSIDFAFEQFF
>TRBV19
CASSIFYSSRNTHYNEQFF
>TRBV2
CASTGRIYGYTF
>TRBV27
CASSLWRDRDNPEKLFF
>TRBV27
CASSLSGGVLGKAFF
>TRBV5-1
CASSLDRTEAFF
>TRBV18
CASSPPGGANTGELFF
>TRBV6-4
CASSDWGGRAFF
>TRBV4-2
CASSQMDYSNQPQHF
>TRBV27
CASSLETNTEAFF
>TRBV24-1
CATSDPNGQGRFSEAFF
>TRBV6-5
CASRYGTANTGELFF
>TRBV6-5
CASSSTVGNEQFF
>TRBV28
CASIGTSGEETQYF
>TRBV7-2
CASSFFGELFF
>TRBV4-1
CASSQEIGQTNSPLHF
>TRBV25-1
CASTSTGTTNEKLFF
>TRBV5-4
CASSLAGVLTGELFF
>TRBV7-2
CASSLDNSRNGYTF
>TRBV6-5
CASSSNDGRYGYTF
>TRBV10-2
CARGGTSGGADTQYF
>TRBV29-1
CSVGQSFNEKLFF
>TRBV9
CASSVEVTAGSTDTQYF
>TRBV23-1
CASSHPTSGGGTGELFF
>TRBV10-1
CASSEQVGSGGNEQFF